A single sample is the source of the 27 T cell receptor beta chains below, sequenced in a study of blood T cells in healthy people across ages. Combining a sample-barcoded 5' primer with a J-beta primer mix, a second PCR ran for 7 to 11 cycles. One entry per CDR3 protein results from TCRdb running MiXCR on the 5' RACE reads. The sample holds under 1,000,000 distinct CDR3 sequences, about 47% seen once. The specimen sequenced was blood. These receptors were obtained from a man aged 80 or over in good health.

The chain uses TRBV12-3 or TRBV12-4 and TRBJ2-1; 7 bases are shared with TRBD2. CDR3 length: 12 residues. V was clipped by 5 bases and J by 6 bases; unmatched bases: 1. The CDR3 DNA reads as TGTGCCAGCAGTGCTAGCGGCAATGAGCAGTTCTTC. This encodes CASSASGNEQFF.

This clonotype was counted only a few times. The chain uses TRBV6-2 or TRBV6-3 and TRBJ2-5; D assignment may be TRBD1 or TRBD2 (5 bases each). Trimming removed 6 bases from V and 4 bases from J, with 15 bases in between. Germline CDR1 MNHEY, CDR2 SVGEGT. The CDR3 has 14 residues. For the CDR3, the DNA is TGTGCCAGCAGCCAAAAGGGACCACCAGAGACCCAGTACTTC. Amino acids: CASSQKGPPETQYF.

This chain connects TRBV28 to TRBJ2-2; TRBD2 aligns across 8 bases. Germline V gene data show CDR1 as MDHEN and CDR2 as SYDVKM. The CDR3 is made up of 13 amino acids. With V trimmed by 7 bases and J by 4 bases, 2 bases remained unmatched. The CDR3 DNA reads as TGTGCCAGCACCGGGACTAGCACCGGGGAGCTGTTTTTT. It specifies CASTGTSTGELFF.

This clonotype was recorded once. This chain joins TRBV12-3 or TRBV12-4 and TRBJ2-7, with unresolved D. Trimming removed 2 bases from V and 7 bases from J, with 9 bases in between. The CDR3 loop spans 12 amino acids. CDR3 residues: CASSLKQNEQYF. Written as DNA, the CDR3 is TGTGCCAGCAGTTTAAAACAGAATGAGCAGTACTTC.

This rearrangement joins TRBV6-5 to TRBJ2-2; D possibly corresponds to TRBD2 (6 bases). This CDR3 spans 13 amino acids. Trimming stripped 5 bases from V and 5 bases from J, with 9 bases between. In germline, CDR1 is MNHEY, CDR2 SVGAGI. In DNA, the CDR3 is TGTGCCAGCAGTCGACTAGATACCGGGGAGCTGTTTTTT. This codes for CASSRLDTGELFF.

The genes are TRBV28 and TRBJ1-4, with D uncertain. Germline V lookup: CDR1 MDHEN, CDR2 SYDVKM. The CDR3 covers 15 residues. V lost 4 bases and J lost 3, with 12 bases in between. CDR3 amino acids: CASSSNGLSNEKLFF. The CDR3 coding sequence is TGTGCCAGCAGTTCCAACGGACTCTCTAATGAAAAACTGTTTTTT.

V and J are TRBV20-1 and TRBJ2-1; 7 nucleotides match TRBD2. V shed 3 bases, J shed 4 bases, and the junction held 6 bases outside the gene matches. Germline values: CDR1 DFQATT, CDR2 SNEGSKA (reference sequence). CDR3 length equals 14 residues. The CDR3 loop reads CSARWSSGYNEQFF. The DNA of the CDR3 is TGCAGTGCTAGGTGGTCTAGCGGTTACAATGAGCAGTTCTTC.

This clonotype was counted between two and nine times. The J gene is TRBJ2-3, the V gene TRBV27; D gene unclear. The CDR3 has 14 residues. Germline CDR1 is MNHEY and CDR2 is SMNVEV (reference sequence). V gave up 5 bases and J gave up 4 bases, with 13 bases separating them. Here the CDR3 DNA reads TGTGCCAGCAGTCCCCCTCTAGGCGCAGATACGCAGTATTTT. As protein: CASSPPLGADTQYF.

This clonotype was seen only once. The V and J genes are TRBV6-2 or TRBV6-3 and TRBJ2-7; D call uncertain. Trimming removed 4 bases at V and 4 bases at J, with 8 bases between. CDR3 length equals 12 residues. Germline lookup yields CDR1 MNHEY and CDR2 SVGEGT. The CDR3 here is CASSFHMYEQYF. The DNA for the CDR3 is TGTGCCAGCAGTTTTCATATGTACGAGCAGTACTTC.

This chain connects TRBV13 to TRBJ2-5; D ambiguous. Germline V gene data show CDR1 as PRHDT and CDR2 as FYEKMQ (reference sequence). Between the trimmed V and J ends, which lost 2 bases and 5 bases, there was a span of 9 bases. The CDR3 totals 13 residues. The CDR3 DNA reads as TGTGCCAGCAGCTTAAACAGACGGGAGACCCAGTACTTC. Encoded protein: CASSLNRRETQYF.

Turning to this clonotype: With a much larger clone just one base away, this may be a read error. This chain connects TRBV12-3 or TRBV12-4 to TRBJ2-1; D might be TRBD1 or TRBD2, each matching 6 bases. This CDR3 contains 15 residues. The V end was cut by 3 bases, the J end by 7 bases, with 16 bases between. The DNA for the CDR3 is TGTGCCAGCAGTTTCCCGGGGGCCTGGGAGAATGAGCAGTTCTTC. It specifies CASSFPGAWENEQFF.

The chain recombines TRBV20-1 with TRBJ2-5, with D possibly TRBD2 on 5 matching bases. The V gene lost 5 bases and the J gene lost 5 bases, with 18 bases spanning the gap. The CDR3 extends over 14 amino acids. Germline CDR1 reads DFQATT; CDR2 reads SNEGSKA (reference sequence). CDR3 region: CSAGVAPGGETQYF. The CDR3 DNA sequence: TGCAGTGCTGGAGTAGCCCCTGGCGGGGAGACCCAGTACTTC.

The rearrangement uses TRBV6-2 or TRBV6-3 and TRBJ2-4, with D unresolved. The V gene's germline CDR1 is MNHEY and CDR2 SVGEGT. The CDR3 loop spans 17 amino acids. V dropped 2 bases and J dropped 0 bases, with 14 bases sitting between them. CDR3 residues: CASSYDPTLLAKNIQYF. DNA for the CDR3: TGTGCCAGCAGTTACGACCCGACATTACTAGCCAAAAACATTCAGTACTTC.

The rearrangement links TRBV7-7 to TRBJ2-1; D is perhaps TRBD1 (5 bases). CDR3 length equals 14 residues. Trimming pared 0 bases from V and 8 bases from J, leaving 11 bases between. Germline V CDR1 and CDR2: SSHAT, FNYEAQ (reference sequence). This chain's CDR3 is CASSLAWGDDEQFF. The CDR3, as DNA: TGTGCCAGCAGCTTAGCGTGGGGCGATGATGAGCAGTTCTTC.

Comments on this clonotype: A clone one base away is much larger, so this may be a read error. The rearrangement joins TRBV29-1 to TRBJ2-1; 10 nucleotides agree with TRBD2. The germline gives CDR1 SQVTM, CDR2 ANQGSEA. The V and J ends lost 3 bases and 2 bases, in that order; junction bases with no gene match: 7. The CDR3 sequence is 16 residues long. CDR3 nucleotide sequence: TGCAGCGTTGAGATACGAGCGGGAGGGCCCTACAATGAGCAGTTCTTC. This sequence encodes CSVEIRAGGPYNEQFF.

The DNA for the CDR3 is TGTGCCAGCAGCTTCGGGGTTGGTCGTGAGCAGTTCTTC. The encoded protein is CASSFGVGREQFF. The chain recombines TRBV12-3 or TRBV12-4 with TRBJ2-1; possibly TRBD2 for D (5 bases). V was clipped by 6 bases and J by 9 bases, with 15 bases between them. CDR3 length equals 13 residues.

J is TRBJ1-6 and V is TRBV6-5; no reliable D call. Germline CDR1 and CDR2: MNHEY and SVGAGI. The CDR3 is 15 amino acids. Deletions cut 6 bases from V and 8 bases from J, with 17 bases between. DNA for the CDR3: TGTGCCAGCAGCCCCAGCGCGGACTCCTATTCACCCCTCCACTTT. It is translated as CASSPSADSYSPLHF.

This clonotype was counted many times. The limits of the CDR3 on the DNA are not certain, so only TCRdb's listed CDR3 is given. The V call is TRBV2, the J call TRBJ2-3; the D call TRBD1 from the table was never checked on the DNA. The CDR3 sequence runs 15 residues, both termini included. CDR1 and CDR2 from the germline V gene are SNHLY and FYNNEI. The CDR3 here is CASSEGAVGPGTQYF.

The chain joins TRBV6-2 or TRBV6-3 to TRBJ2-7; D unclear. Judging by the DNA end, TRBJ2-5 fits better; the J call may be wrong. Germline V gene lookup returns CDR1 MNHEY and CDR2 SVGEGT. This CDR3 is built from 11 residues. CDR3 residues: CASQDKETQYF. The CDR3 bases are TGTGCCAGCCAGGATAAAGAGACCCAGTACTTC.

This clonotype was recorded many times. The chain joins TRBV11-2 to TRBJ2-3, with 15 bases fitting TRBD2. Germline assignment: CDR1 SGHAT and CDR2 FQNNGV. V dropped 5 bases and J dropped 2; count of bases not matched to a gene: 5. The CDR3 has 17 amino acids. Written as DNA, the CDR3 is TGTGCCAGCAGCACCGGGACTAGCGGGGGGTACACAGATACGCAGTATTTT. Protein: CASSTGTSGGYTDTQYF.

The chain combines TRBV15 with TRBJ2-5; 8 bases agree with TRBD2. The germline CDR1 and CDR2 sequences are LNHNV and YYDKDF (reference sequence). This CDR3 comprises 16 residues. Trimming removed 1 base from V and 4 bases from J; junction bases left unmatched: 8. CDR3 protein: CATSRGQREILETQYF. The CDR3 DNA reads TGTGCCACCAGCAGAGGGCAGCGGGAGATTTTAGAGACCCAGTACTTC.

This CDR3 reads CASSLVPRGHIQYF. CDR3 nucleotides: TGTGCCAGCAGCTTAGTCCCCAGGGGACACATTCAGTACTTC. The chain employs TRBV7-2 and TRBJ2-4; a weak D match, TRBD1 (6 bases). Germline V CDR1 and CDR2: SGHTA, FQGNSA. This CDR3 is built from 14 residues. V was shortened by 1 base and J by 8 bases, with 12 bases between the two germline ends.

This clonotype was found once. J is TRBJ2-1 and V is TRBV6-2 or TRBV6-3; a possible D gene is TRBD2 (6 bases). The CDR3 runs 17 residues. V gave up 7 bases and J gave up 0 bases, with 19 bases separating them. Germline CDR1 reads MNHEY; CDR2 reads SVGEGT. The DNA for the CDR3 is TGTGCCAGCACCTATCTGGCGGGACGGTACTCCTACAATGAGCAGTTCTTC. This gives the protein CASTYLAGRYSYNEQFF.

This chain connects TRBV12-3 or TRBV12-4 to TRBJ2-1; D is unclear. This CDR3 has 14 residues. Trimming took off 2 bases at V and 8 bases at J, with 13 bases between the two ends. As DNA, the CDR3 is TGTGCCAGCAGTTTACATGGAAGGGTGGATGAGCAGTTCTTC. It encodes CASSLHGRVDEQFF.

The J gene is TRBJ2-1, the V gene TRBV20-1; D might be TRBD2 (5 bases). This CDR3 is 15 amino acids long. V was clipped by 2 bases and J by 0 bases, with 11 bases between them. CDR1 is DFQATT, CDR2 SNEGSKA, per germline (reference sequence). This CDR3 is CSARIPGGSYNEQFF. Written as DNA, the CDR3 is TGCAGTGCTAGAATCCCAGGAGGCTCCTACAATGAGCAGTTCTTC.

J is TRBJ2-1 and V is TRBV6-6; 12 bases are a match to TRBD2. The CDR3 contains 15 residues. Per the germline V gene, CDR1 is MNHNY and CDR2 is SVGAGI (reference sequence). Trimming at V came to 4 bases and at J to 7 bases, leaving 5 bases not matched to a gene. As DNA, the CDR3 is TGTGCCAGCAGTTTGACTAGCGGGAGTGTTAATGAGCAGTTCTTC. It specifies CASSLTSGSVNEQFF.

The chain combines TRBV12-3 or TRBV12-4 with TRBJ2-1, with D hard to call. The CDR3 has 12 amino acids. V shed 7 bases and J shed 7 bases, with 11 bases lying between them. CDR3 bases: TGTGCCAGCACCGGGCAGTTAAATGAGCAGTTCTTC. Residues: CASTGQLNEQFF.